Detailed here is one T cell receptor (beta chain). Its cognate antigen is unknown. CDR1 and CDR2 from the germline V gene are SNHLY and FYNNEI. V lost 7 bases to trimming and J lost 2 bases, with 27 bases between them. The CDR3 spans 18 residues. The authors extracted RNA and reverse transcribed it into cDNA as the sequencing template. Libraries were prepared by immunoSEQ multiplex PCR; TCRdb keeps only in-frame clonotypes and omits some of them. Altogether over 150,000 clones are present, 58% being singletons, with the ten largest covering around 12%. Treatment specified: oral pan-JAK inhibitor, 5-10 mg twice daily. Sampling of alopecia areata patients yielded lesional scalp punch biopsies as well as peripheral blood. These data come from a study of CD8+ T cells in alopecia areata. Study observations and caveats: Elevated clonality characterized lesional scalp relative to normal scalp, particularly in alopecia totalis/universalis.

The sequence derives from a human donor with alopecia areata. Sequences were derived from CD8+ T cells sorted from blood, sampled at week 24, from a patient treated with tofacitinib. The rearrangement links TRBV2 to TRBJ2-7; D may be TRBD2 (7 bases). The CDR3 region is CASTFNSPPHGGPYEQYF. CDR3 coding DNA: TGTGCCAGCACTTTTAACTCCCCGCCCCACGGGGGGCCCTACGAGCAGTACTTC.